Listed here are 14 T cell receptor beta chains from one sample, sequenced in a study of shared clonotypes between healthy human individuals. Repertoires were generated with immunoSEQ multiplex PCR, while TCRdb's copy carries only in-frame clones and drops some. The sample has some 1,400,000 clones, approximately 96% seen once. The sample was naive CD4+ T cells sorted from blood. Specified subset: CD45RA+ positively selected. The origin of the receptors is a man aged 25-45 years in good health.

J is TRBJ2-2 and V is TRBV9, with D perhaps TRBD2 (6 bases). This CDR3 has 24 residues. The germline gives CDR1 SGDLS, CDR2 YYNGEE. The V end was cut by 5 bases, the J end by 1 base, with 39 bases between. CDR3 loop: CASREWVRDSALLGSGENTGELFF. CDR3 sequence (DNA): TGTGCCAGCAGAGAATGGGTTCGGGACTCCGCACTTTTAGGTAGCGGAGAGAACACCGGGGAGCTGTTTTTT.

V usage is TRBV11-2 and J usage is TRBJ2-1, with 10 bases matching TRBD2. CDR1 and CDR2 from the germline V gene are SGHAT and FQNNGV. Trimming cost V 5 bases and J 3 bases; bases outside gene matches: 4. The CDR3 consists of 15 residues. The CDR3 nucleotides read TGTGCCAGCAGCCCGGGACTAGCGCACTACAATGAGCAGTTCTTC. Encoded protein: CASSPGLAHYNEQFF.

The chain couples TRBV19 to TRBJ2-7; 9 positions agree with TRBD1. The CDR3 has 14 amino acids. CDR1 and CDR2 from the germline V gene are LNHDA and SQIVND (reference sequence). V was pared by 6 bases and J by 3 bases, with 6 bases of the junction left unmatched. CDR3 bases: TGTGCCAGTAGGAGGACAGGGGCGAGCTACGAGCAGTACTTC. It is translated as CASRRTGASYEQYF.

V usage is TRBV6-1 and J usage is TRBJ1-4; D is perhaps TRBD1 (5 bases). The CDR3 is 12 residues long. Germline V gene sequence: CDR1 MNHNS, CDR2 SASEGT. Between the trimmed V and J ends, which lost 2 bases and 13 bases, there was a span of 11 bases. The CDR3, as DNA: TGTGCCAGCAGTGAACAGGGTACAGGACTGTTTTTT. It specifies CASSEQGTGLFF.

To note about this clone: Other DNA sequences in the sample encode the same CDR3. V is TRBV5-1 and J is TRBJ2-5; no definite D call. Per germline, CDR1 SGHRS and CDR2 YFSETQ. V lost 0 bases and J lost 3, with 6 bases in between. CDR3 length equals 13 residues. The CDR3 sequence is CASSLGAEETQYF. The CDR3 nucleotides read TGCGCCAGCAGCTTGGGTGCAGAAGAGACCCAGTACTTC.

The rearrangement joins TRBV5-4 to TRBJ2-7; 10 nucleotides line up with TRBD2. Germline assignment: CDR1 SGHNT and CDR2 YYREEE (reference sequence). J was trimmed by 5 bases and V by 0 bases; bases with no gene match: 5. This CDR3 has 15 amino acids. The CDR3 nucleotides read TGTGCCAGCAGCTTGGCAGCGGGAGGGCCCCACGAGCAGTACTTC. Translation: CASSLAAGGPHEQYF.

The chain links TRBV5-1 to TRBJ2-3; maybe TRBD2 (5 bases). Germline V gene data show CDR1 as SGHRS and CDR2 as YFSETQ. The ends were cut back, 5 bases at V and 6 bases at J, with 7 bases in the middle. CDR3 size: 11 residues. The CDR3 protein is CASSPGDTQYF. For the CDR3, the DNA is TGCGCCAGCAGTCCGGGGGATACGCAGTATTTT.

The chain combines TRBV9 with TRBJ2-3; D is undetermined. Trimming cost V 4 bases and J 1 base, with 10 bases left between them. Germline CDR1 SGDLS, CDR2 YYNGEE. The CDR3 totals 14 residues. This chain's CDR3 is CASSPTVGTDTQYF. The CDR3 DNA reads TGTGCCAGCAGCCCGACGGTTGGCACAGATACGCAGTATTTT.

The chain employs TRBV28 and TRBJ1-2; D uncertain. The length of the CDR3 is 11 residues. Between the trimmed V and J ends, which lost 6 bases and 4 bases, there was a span of 6 bases. CDR1 and CDR2 from the germline V gene are MDHEN and SYDVKM. The chain's CDR3 is CASRNSYGYTF. CDR3 sequence (DNA): TGTGCCAGCAGGAACAGCTATGGCTACACCTTC.

In DNA, the CDR3 is TGTGCCAGCAGCCGAGACAGGGCGGACACCGGGGAGCTGTTTTTT. Amino acid sequence: CASSRDRADTGELFF. The chain recombines TRBV7-6 with TRBJ2-2; 7 bases fit TRBD1. CDR3 length equals 15 residues. The trim removed 5 bases at V and 3 bases at J, leaving 6 bases unmatched. Germline lookup yields CDR1 SGHVS and CDR2 FNYEAQ.

This chain links TRBV11-3 with TRBJ2-7; D is perhaps TRBD2 (6 bases). V lost 3 bases to trimming and J lost 6 bases, with 18 bases between them. The CDR3 has 15 amino acids. Germline-derived CDR1 and CDR2 are SGHNT and YENEEA. The CDR3 loop reads CASSFGTFPTAEQYF. CDR3 sequence (DNA): TGTGCCAGCAGCTTCGGGACTTTTCCAACGGCCGAGCAGTACTTC. Using reference TRBV11-3 and TRBJ2-7 for the parts outside the CDR3, the full variable domain is EAGVVQSPRYKIIEKKQPVAFWCNPISGHNTLYWYLQNLGQGPELLIRYENEEAVDDSQLPKDRFSAERLKGVDSTLKIQPAELGDSAVYLCASSFGTFPTAEQYFGPGTRLTVT.

The chain recombines TRBV30 with TRBJ1-3; 7 bases are a match to TRBD1. The CDR3 loop spans 13 amino acids. CDR1 GTSNPN and CDR2 SVGIG come from the germline V gene (reference sequence). CDR3 DNA sequence: TGTGCTCGGGACAGTAACTCTGGAAACACCATATATTTT. Its protein product is CARDSNSGNTIYF.

This chain links TRBV11-1 with TRBJ2-1; D is unresolved. Trimming left V 1 base short and J 4 bases short, with 5 bases between. Germline values: CDR1 SGHAT, CDR2 FQDESV (reference sequence). The CDR3 has 13 residues. This CDR3 reads CASSLVQYNEQFF. DNA for the CDR3: TGTGCCAGCAGCTTAGTTCAGTACAATGAGCAGTTCTTC.

The CDR3 bases are TGTGCCAGCAGCTTGGGTCTAGCGGGAGGGCCTACTACCTACGAGCAGTACTTC. Residues: CASSLGLAGGPTTYEQYF. The rearrangement uses TRBV7-9 and TRBJ2-7, with 12 bases fitting TRBD2. CDR1 is SEHNR and CDR2 is FQNEAQ in the germline V gene (reference sequence). J lost 2 bases, V lost 3 bases, and 11 bases had no gene match. This CDR3 comprises 18 residues. Drawing the rest from reference TRBV7-9 and TRBJ2-7, the complete variable domain is DTGVSQNPRHKITKRGQNVTFRCDPISEHNRLYWYRQTLGQGPEFLTYFQNEAQLEKSRLLSDRFSAERPKGSFSTLEIQRTEQGDSAMYLCASSLGLAGGPTTYEQYFGPGTRLTVT.